This T cell receptor beta chain appears in the sequencing data of a study of OX40 agonist ivuxolimab in advanced cancers. This clone was observed a few times. V shed 4 bases and J shed 1 base, with 10 bases lying between them. The V gene's germline CDR1 is SGHTA and CDR2 FQGNSA. CDR3 length equals 14 residues. Generated by immunoSEQ multiplex PCR, the TCRdb table keeps only in-frame clones and is missing some. The repertoire holds around 80,000 clones, with around nine tenths as singletons. V gene TRBV7-2 combines with J gene TRBJ1-2; D possibly corresponds to TRBD1 (5 bases). The clonotype was recovered from an adult with an advanced solid tumor such as melanoma, head and neck, liver or kidney cancer. The sequences come from CD4+ or CD8+ T cells sorted from blood, collected in a trial of the OX40 agonist ivuxolimab. The CDR3 is CASSSDTFNYGYTF. For the CDR3, the DNA is TGTGCCAGCAGCTCGGACACCTTTAACTATGGCTACACCTTC.